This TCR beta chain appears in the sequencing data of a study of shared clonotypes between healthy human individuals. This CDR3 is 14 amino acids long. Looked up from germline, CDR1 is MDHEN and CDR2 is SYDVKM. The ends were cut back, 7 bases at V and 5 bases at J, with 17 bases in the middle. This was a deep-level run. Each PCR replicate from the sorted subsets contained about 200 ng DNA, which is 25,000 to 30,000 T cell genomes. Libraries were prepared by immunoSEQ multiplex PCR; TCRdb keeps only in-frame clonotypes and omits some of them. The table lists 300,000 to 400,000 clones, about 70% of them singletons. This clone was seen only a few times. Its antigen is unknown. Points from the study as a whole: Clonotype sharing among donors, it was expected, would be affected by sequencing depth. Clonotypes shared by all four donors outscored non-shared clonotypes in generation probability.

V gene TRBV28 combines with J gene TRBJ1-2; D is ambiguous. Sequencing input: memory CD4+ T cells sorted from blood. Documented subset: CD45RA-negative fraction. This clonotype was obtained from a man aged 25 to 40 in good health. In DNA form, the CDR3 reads TGTGCCAGCACCCCCCGCGGAGGCCGTTATGGCTACACCTTC. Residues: CASTPRGGRYGYTF.